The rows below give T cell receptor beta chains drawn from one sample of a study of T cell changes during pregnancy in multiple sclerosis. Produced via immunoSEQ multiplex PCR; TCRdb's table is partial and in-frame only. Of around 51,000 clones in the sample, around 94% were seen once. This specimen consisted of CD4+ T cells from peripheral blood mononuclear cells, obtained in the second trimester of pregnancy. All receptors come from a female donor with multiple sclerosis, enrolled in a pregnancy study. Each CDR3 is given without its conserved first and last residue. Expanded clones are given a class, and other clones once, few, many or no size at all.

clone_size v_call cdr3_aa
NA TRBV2 ASRTDRASYEQY
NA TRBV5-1 ASSLLAGNTDTQY
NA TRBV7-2 ASTPWAEGNTIY
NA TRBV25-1 ASSSRWTARAPLH
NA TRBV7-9 ASSWGQGLDTQY
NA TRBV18 ASSQDREKYGYT
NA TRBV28 ASRYQGGGNQPQH
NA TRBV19 ASSISYSGLYGYT
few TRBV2 ASIPSLGSPLH
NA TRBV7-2 ASSPKRGPGGELF
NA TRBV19 ASSPMDRRTEAF
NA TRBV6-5 ASSYHGTAGEQY
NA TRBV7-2 ASSRRLAGGQETQY
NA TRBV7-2 ASSRPRGGETQY
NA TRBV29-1 SVEDRGLGYT
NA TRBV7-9 ASSSSRPLNQPQH
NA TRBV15 ATRARQGNNSPLH
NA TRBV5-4 ASSPGGGFGHEKLF
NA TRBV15 ATSRGQGPTDTQY
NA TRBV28 ASSSDPGGNSNQPQH
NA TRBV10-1 ASRLDRGSEKLF
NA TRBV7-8 ASSLGGAHSYGYT
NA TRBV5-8 ASSLAPGTGSYEQY
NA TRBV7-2 ASSEGQYSNQPQH
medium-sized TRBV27 ASSKTGQGRRGYT
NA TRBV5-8 ASGDRVFTKNIQY
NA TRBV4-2 ASGLAGAPYEQY
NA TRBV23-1 ASSHFSSGWTWSTDTQY
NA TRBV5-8 ASSLGTAIIPNQPQH
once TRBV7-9 ASTPGFHGGTNTGELF
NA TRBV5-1 ASSAGTSGGAGGETQY
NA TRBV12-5 ASGPNRVGVLDSYEQY
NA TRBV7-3 ASSRGGNTEAF
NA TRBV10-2 ASRGNLRGDTQY
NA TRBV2 ASSGIRGNTEAF
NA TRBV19 ASSSGAGGRGSPLH
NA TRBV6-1 ASSRGVETQY
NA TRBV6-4 ASSEEGALGQPQH
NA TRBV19 ASSHRSTGPDGYT
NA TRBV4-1 ASSQDGQVAYEQY
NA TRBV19 ASQTGTQRRGTEAF
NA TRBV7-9 ASSLDRVGAYEQY
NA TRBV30 AYYPEAVEKLF
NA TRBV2 PPQRQGMSDEQY
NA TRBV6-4 ASSDLSDSTSGANVLT
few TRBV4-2 ASSQDRQARRATNGYT
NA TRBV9 ASSVSGQSVGELF
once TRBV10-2 ASTLDRTYEQY
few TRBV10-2 ASSRQRTDTQY
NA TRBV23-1 ASSQSRSTNTEAF
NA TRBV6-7 ASSFELAGDSYEQY
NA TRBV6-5 ASSYSRGFYGYT
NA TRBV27 ASTLSGNTEAF
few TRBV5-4 ASSQTGNYGYT
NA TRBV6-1 ASRETGNNQPQH